This T cell receptor beta chain was observed in a study of T cell clones after liver transplantation. In the study overall: Three of eight recipients were HCV-positive; others had non-autoimmune, non-viral indications.

Remarks on this clone: The antigen is unknown.

Data came from immunoSEQ multiplex PCR; TCRdb stores just in-frame clones and leaves some out. Of tens of thousands of clones listed, around 80% are singletons. Study observations and caveats: Donor-reactive sequences fell more than third party-reactive ones, suggesting partial deletion. These preliminary findings come from unstandardized post-transplant sampling times.

The V gene lost 7 bases and the J gene lost 1 base, with 11 bases spanning the gap. The CDR3 is 14 residues long. Per the germline V gene, CDR1 is MNHNY and CDR2 is SVGAGI (reference sequence). The sequence derives from a human patient who received a liver transplant. Some T cells could come from the graft donor. This specimen consisted of CD4+ T cells from blood, obtained about 50 months after liver transplant. The chain uses TRBV6-6 and TRBJ1-5; TRBD1 might be the D (6 bases). The CDR3 bases are TGTGCCAGCAACCTGGGGGCGAGCAATCAGCCCCAGCATTTT. Its protein is CASNLGASNQPQHF.